This T cell receptor (beta chain) was documented in a study of blood T cell repertoires in COVID-19. Study information: Specimens from acute and convalescent COVID-19 originated in the United States, Italy and Spain. The analysed material was cDNA or gDNA that came from T cells, B-cell-depleted T cells, or PBMCs.

TCRdb keeps only in-frame clones here, not all; method: immunoSEQ multiplex PCR. This table has about 38,000 clones, approximately 90% appearing once. With 3 bases removed from V and 7 bases from J, the gap between germline ends came to 9 bases. This CDR3 is 13 amino acids long. Per the germline V gene, CDR1 is WNHNN and CDR2 is SYGVQD (reference sequence). Sequencing was performed on peripheral blood. The J gene is TRBJ1-4, the V gene TRBV10-1, with D perhaps matching TRBD1 (6 bases). The source is a man aged 60 to 69 with COVID-19, enrolled during active disease. CDR3 residues: CASSDEGGEKLFF. Written as DNA, the CDR3 is TGCGCCAGCAGTGATGAAGGGGGTGAAAAACTGTTTTTT.